Listed here are 2 T cell receptor beta chains from one sample, sequenced in a study of T-cell memory formation after mild COVID-19. TCRdb re-derived calls from the 5' RACE reads in MiXCR, one entry per CDR3 protein. The table records about 430,000 distinct CDR3 sequences, 24% of them present only once. Sequenced: PBMCs or a T cell subset sorted from them (not recorded which). These receptor sequences come from an adult woman who had mild COVID-19 (a few samples of this study predate the infection). Cell type and time point are not known.

This clonotype was picked up a small number of times. The rearrangement uses TRBV7-8 and TRBJ1-4, with TRBD1 as a possible D gene (5 bases). V was trimmed by 3 bases and J by 8 bases, leaving 13 bases between them. CDR1 and CDR2 (germline): SGHVS, FQNEAQ. CDR3 length: 14 amino acids. CDR3 protein: CASSFGTIPEKLFF. In DNA form, the CDR3 reads TGTGCCAGCAGCTTCGGGACCATTCCCGAAAAACTGTTTTTT.

The chain employs TRBV9 and TRBJ1-2; TRBD1 matches 10 bases. From germline, CDR1 is SGDLS and CDR2 YYNGEE. J was trimmed by 3 bases and V by 5 bases; bases with no gene match: 1. The CDR3 totals 13 residues. CDR3 region: CASRGQGDYGYTF. The DNA of the CDR3 is TGTGCCAGCAGAGGACAGGGGGACTATGGCTACACCTTC.